This TCR beta chain was sequenced during a study of blood T cell repertoires in COVID-19. Germline V gene data show CDR1 as MNHEY and CDR2 as SMNVEV (reference sequence). V was cut by 2 bases and J by 2 bases, with 19 bases left in between. The CDR3 sequence is 18 residues long. Enrollment of patients from Seattle took place during active infection, with longitudinal follow-up. In the authors' methods: Reference gene primer amplification gave estimated nucleated cell counts. Libraries were prepared by immunoSEQ multiplex PCR; TCRdb keeps only in-frame clonotypes and omits some of them. The V and J calls and the clone size are those of that table, but D and trimming were determined from the DNA. The sample comprises 150,000 to 200,000 clones, more than 75% of which are singletons, and approximately 8.1% rests with the top ten.

The sequenced sample consisted of peripheral blood. The genes are TRBV27 and TRBJ2-1, with a possible D match to TRBD1 (6 bases). The TCR was taken from a woman in her sixties or seventies with COVID-19, enrolled during active disease. CDR3 region: CASSLHRNRPGAYNEQFF. CDR3 nucleotide sequence: TGTGCCAGCAGTTTACATAGGAACAGGCCAGGGGCCTACAATGAGCAGTTCTTC.